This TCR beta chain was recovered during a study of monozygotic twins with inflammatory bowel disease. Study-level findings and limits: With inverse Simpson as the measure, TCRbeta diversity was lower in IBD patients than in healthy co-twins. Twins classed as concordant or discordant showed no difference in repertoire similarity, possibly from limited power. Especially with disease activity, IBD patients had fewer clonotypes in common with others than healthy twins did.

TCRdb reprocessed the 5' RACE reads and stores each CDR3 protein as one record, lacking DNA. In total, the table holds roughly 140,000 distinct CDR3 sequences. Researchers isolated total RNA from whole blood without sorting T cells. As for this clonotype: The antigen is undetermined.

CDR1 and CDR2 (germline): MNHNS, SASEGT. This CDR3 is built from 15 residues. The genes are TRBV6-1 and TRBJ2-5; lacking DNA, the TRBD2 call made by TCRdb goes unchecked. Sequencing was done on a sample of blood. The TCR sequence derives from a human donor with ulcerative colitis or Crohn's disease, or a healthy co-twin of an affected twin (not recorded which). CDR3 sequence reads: CASRMQLATQETQYF.